A selection of T cell receptor beta chains follows, all from one sample in a study of T cell changes during pregnancy in multiple sclerosis. Produced via immunoSEQ multiplex PCR; TCRdb's table is partial and in-frame only. This table holds 60,000 to 65,000 clones, around 92% found once. This specimen was peripheral blood, taken in the second trimester of pregnancy. The receptors originated from a female donor in good health, enrolled as a control in a pregnancy study. The CDR3 runs from the conserved cysteine through the conserved F or W. A D gene is named only where the DNA matches it firmly. Where a row states a size, it is once, few, many or the class of an expanded clone; other rows omit it.

CDR3 protein | CDR3 DNA | V gene | clone size | D gene | J gene
CASSLSRTDGHEQYF | TGTGCCAGCAGTTTATCTCGGACAGATGGCCACGAGCAGTACTTC | TRBV27 | once | - | TRBJ2-7
CAISEGGAVGQYF | TGTGCCATCAGTGAGGGGGGGGCGGTTGGGCAGTACTTC | TRBV10-3 | - | - | TRBJ2-7
CAWSERGGTQYF | TGTGCCTGGAGTGAGCGGGGTGGCACGCAGTATTTT | TRBV30 | - | TRBD2 | TRBJ2-3
CASSLAANTGELFF | TGTGCCAGCTCGCTGGCCGCGAACACCGGGGAGCTGTTTTTT | TRBV18 | - | - | TRBJ2-2
CASNFVRVGSGANVLTF | TGTGCCAGCAATTTCGTCCGGGTAGGCTCTGGGGCCAACGTCCTGACTTTC | TRBV2 | - | - | TRBJ2-6
CASSQATGRETQYF | TGTGCCAGCAGTCAGGCGACAGGGCGAGAGACCCAGTACTTC | TRBV4-2 | - | TRBD1 | TRBJ2-5
CSAEGYGNTIYF | TGCAGCGCTGAGGGCTATGGAAACACCATATATTTT | TRBV29-1 | - | - | TRBJ1-3
CASSSRVLEQFF | TGTGCCAGCAGCTCCCGGGTTCTTGAGCAGTTCTTC | TRBV7-2 | - | - | TRBJ2-1
CASSPGPKDTQYF | TGTGCCAGCTCACCAGGGCCTAAGGATACGCAGTATTTT | TRBV18 | - | - | TRBJ2-3
CASSQDRHSYNEQFF | TGTGCCAGCAGCCAAGACAGGCACTCCTACAATGAGCAGTTCTTC | TRBV14 | once | - | TRBJ2-1
CASSLARDTGELFF | TGCGCCAGCAGCTTGGCCAGGGACACCGGGGAGCTGTTTTTT | TRBV5-1 | - | - | TRBJ2-2
CASSAGGQGADTQYF | TGTGCCAGCAGCGCCGGGGGACAGGGGGCAGATACGCAGTATTTT | TRBV7-9 | - | TRBD1 | TRBJ2-3
CASSQVDSRRLYGYTF | TGCGCCAGCAGCCAAGTTGACAGCAGACGCCTTTATGGCTACACCTTC | TRBV4-1 | - | - | TRBJ1-2
CASSRGGDEQFF | TGTGCCAGCAGCCGAGGGGGGGATGAGCAGTTCTTC | TRBV6-6 | - | - | TRBJ2-1
CASRDRETQYF | TGTGCCAGCAGGGACAGGGAGACCCAGTACTTC | TRBV6-5 | - | TRBD1 | TRBJ2-5
CASGGYGDGNYGYTF | TGTGCCAGCGGGGGGTACGGGGACGGGAACTATGGCTACACCTTC | TRBV7-9 | - | - | TRBJ1-2
CASSGAGTGFYEQYF | TGTGCCAGCTCAGGAGCCGGGACAGGATTCTACGAGCAGTACTTC | TRBV18 | - | TRBD1 | TRBJ2-7
CASADPIAGELDEQFF | TGTGCTAGTGCTGACCCTATAGCGGGAGAACTTGATGAGCAGTTCTTC | TRBV12-5 | once | TRBD2 | TRBJ2-1
CSVEAGNEQYF | TGCAGCGTTGAAGCAGGGAACGAGCAGTACTTC | TRBV29-1 | - | - | TRBJ2-7
CASSTPDQTSGGAATQYF | TGTGCCAGCAGCACCCCAGATCAGACTAGCGGGGGGGCTGCCACGCAGTATTTT | TRBV11-3 | - | TRBD2 | TRBJ2-3
CASSSHSRTYEQYF | TGTGCCAGCAGTTCTCACAGTAGAACCTACGAGCAGTACTTC | TRBV28 | - | - | TRBJ2-7
CASSLRWVALVAYNEQFF | TGTGCCAGCAGCTTAAGGTGGGTGGCTCTAGTTGCCTACAATGAGCAGTTCTTC | TRBV11-2 | - | - | TRBJ2-1
CASSRALNEQFF | TGTGCCAGCTCACGGGCCCTAAATGAGCAGTTCTTC | TRBV18 | once | - | TRBJ2-1
CASSIGQAGRAFF | TGTGCCAGTAGTATAGGGCAGGCAGGTCGCGCTTTCTTT | TRBV19 | - | - | TRBJ1-1